Listed below are T cell receptor beta chains from one sample, sequenced in a study of HIV-infected children after antiretroviral therapy interruption. TCRdb redid the calling of the 3' RACE reads with MiXCR, one entry per CDR3 protein. The repertoire has fewer than 100,000 distinct CDR3 sequences, roughly 6.4% of them found once; the top ten carry approximately 1.2%. Sequenced material: CD45RA+ CD4+ T cells from PBMCs, pooled from several time points, taken from a donor given antiretroviral therapy, either interrupted or continuous. The receptors were gathered from a pool of human donors with HIV. Each CDR3 is given with its conserved first and last residue. D genes are given only for firm matches. Size is omitted from some rows. Given values are once, few, many or a class for expanded clones.

v_call: TRBV18; d_call: TRBD1; j_call: TRBJ2-5; clone_size: NA; cdr3_nt: TGTGCCAGCTCACCAGCGGGCGGGACAGGATCAGAGACCCAGTACTTC; cdr3_aa: CASSPAGGTGSETQYF
v_call: TRBV20-1; d_call: TRBD1; j_call: TRBJ1-2; clone_size: many; cdr3_nt: TGCAGTGCCACTCCCCCCGACAGGGTCAATGGTGGCTACACCTTC; cdr3_aa: CSATPPDRVNGGYTF
v_call: TRBV2; d_call: NA; j_call: TRBJ2-4; clone_size: many; cdr3_nt: TGTGCCAGCAAGGAGCCGGGAATGGCCAAAAACATTCAGTACTTC; cdr3_aa: CASKEPGMAKNIQYF
v_call: TRBV5-1; d_call: TRBD2; j_call: TRBJ2-1; clone_size: many; cdr3_nt: TGCGCCAGCAGCTTGAGTAGCGGGGTCTACAATGAGCAGTTCTTC; cdr3_aa: CASSLSSGVYNEQFF
v_call: TRBV30; d_call: NA; j_call: TRBJ2-1; clone_size: many; cdr3_nt: TGTGCCTGGAGTCGCCCTGGACTGGGACCGAGCTCCTACAATGAGCAGTTCTTC; cdr3_aa: CAWSRPGLGPSSYNEQFF
v_call: TRBV3-1; d_call: NA; j_call: TRBJ1-2; clone_size: NA; cdr3_nt: TGTGCCAGCAGCCAAGATGGGCCTCGACAACCATATGGCTACACCTTC; cdr3_aa: CASSQDGPRQPYGYTF
v_call: TRBV7-3; d_call: NA; j_call: TRBJ2-3; clone_size: many; cdr3_nt: TGTGCCAGCAGCCCCTCGGGGGACACAGATACGCAGTATTTT; cdr3_aa: CASSPSGDTDTQYF
v_call: TRBV5-5; d_call: NA; j_call: TRBJ2-7; clone_size: NA; cdr3_nt: TGTGCCAGCAGCTCACTCCGACTTCCCTCCTTCGAGCAGTACTTC; cdr3_aa: CASSSLRLPSFEQYF
v_call: TRBV19; d_call: TRBD1; j_call: TRBJ1-5; clone_size: NA; cdr3_nt: TGTGCCAGTAGTGCGCGAGGGACAGGCTACAATCAGCCCCAGCATTTT; cdr3_aa: CASSARGTGYNQPQHF
v_call: TRBV9; d_call: TRBD2; j_call: TRBJ2-1; clone_size: many; cdr3_nt: TGTGCCAGCAGCGTAGGGGGACTAGCGGGGGTCCATGAGCAGTTCTTC; cdr3_aa: CASSVGGLAGVHEQFF
v_call: TRBV3-1; d_call: TRBD2; j_call: TRBJ2-7; clone_size: many; cdr3_nt: TGTGCCAGCAGCCTACGGACTAGCGGGGGGAACTACGAGCAGTACTTC; cdr3_aa: CASSLRTSGGNYEQYF
v_call: TRBV20-1; d_call: NA; j_call: TRBJ2-1; clone_size: many; cdr3_nt: TGCAGTGCTCGCCCTACCCCAGGGACCTACAATGAGCAGTTCTTC; cdr3_aa: CSARPTPGTYNEQFF
v_call: TRBV6-1; d_call: TRBD1; j_call: TRBJ1-4; clone_size: many; cdr3_nt: TGTGCCAGCAGGACCCTACAGGGGATGGACGAAAAACTGTTTTTT; cdr3_aa: CASRTLQGMDEKLFF
v_call: TRBV19; d_call: NA; j_call: TRBJ2-7; clone_size: many; cdr3_nt: TGTGCCAGTAGTACGCAGCATCGGGGACGGTTCTACGAGCAGTACTTC; cdr3_aa: CASSTQHRGRFYEQYF
v_call: TRBV5-1; d_call: NA; j_call: TRBJ2-5; clone_size: many; cdr3_nt: TGCGCCAGCAGCGCCACCCGGGTCCCCGGCCAAGAGACCCAGTACTTC; cdr3_aa: CASSATRVPGQETQYF
v_call: TRBV3-1; d_call: NA; j_call: TRBJ1-5; clone_size: NA; cdr3_nt: TGTGCCAGCAGCCAAGATCGGGGGCAGTTCAATCAGCCCCAGCATTTT; cdr3_aa: CASSQDRGQFNQPQHF
v_call: TRBV11-2; d_call: NA; j_call: TRBJ2-3; clone_size: medium-sized; cdr3_nt: TGTGCCAGCAGCTTGGTCGACCGGGCAGATACGCAGTATTTT; cdr3_aa: CASSLVDRADTQYF
v_call: TRBV29-1; d_call: NA; j_call: TRBJ1-1; clone_size: many; cdr3_nt: TGCAGCGTTGAGCACAGACTGAACACTGAAGCTTTCTTT; cdr3_aa: CSVEHRLNTEAFF
v_call: TRBV10-3; d_call: NA; j_call: TRBJ1-6; clone_size: many; cdr3_nt: TGTGCCATCAGGACGGGACAAGGCTATAATTCACCCCTCCACTTT; cdr3_aa: CAIRTGQGYNSPLHF
v_call: TRBV3-1; d_call: TRBD1; j_call: TRBJ2-1; clone_size: NA; cdr3_nt: TGTGCCACCAGAGGTGACAGGGTCGACAATGAGCAGTTCTTC; cdr3_aa: CATRGDRVDNEQFF
v_call: TRBV20-1; d_call: TRBD1; j_call: TRBJ2-3; clone_size: many; cdr3_nt: TGCAGTGCCCGCGCCGGGACAGTAGTCACAGATACGCAGTATTTT; cdr3_aa: CSARAGTVVTDTQYF
v_call: TRBV6-1; d_call: NA; j_call: TRBJ1-1; clone_size: many; cdr3_nt: TGTGCCAGCAGTGCAGGGGAGAACACTGAAGCTTTCTTT; cdr3_aa: CASSAGENTEAFF
v_call: TRBV11-2; d_call: TRBD1; j_call: TRBJ2-7; clone_size: many; cdr3_nt: TGTGCCAGCAGCTTGGTAGGACAGGCCACCTACGAGCAGTACTTC; cdr3_aa: CASSLVGQATYEQYF
v_call: TRBV12-3/TRBV12-4; d_call: NA; j_call: TRBJ2-3; clone_size: many; cdr3_nt: TGTGCCAGCACCGGGGATGTCTCCACAGATACGCAGTATTTT; cdr3_aa: CASTGDVSTDTQYF
v_call: TRBV6-6; d_call: NA; j_call: TRBJ1-2; clone_size: many; cdr3_nt: TGTGCCAGCAGTTACTCGGCAGGGGTCAACTATGGCTACACCTTC; cdr3_aa: CASSYSAGVNYGYTF
v_call: TRBV6-6; d_call: NA; j_call: TRBJ1-1; clone_size: many; cdr3_nt: TGTGCCAGCAGCCCCGGTAGTACTGAAGCTTTCTTT; cdr3_aa: CASSPGSTEAFF
v_call: TRBV28; d_call: NA; j_call: TRBJ2-7; clone_size: many; cdr3_nt: TGTGCCAGCACCCCCGGGGGATCCTACGAGCAGTACTTC; cdr3_aa: CASTPGGSYEQYF
v_call: TRBV20-1; d_call: NA; j_call: TRBJ1-2; clone_size: many; cdr3_nt: TGCAGTGCTAGCACCCCCAACTATGGCTACACCTTC; cdr3_aa: CSASTPNYGYTF
v_call: TRBV6-1; d_call: NA; j_call: TRBJ2-5; clone_size: many; cdr3_nt: TGTGCCAGCATCCACTGGGCACAAGAGACCCAGTACTTC; cdr3_aa: CASIHWAQETQYF
v_call: TRBV30; d_call: NA; j_call: TRBJ2-6; clone_size: NA; cdr3_nt: TGTGCCTGGAGTGGGGGGGCCAACGTCCTGACTTTC; cdr3_aa: CAWSGGANVLTF
v_call: TRBV12-3/TRBV12-4; d_call: NA; j_call: TRBJ2-3; clone_size: many; cdr3_nt: TGTGCCAGCAGTCCCGACAGAAGAGGGGCAGATACGCAGTATTTT; cdr3_aa: CASSPDRRGADTQYF
v_call: TRBV11-3; d_call: NA; j_call: TRBJ1-1; clone_size: NA; cdr3_nt: TGTGCCAGCAGTTGGGGGGAGGGCACTGAAGCTTTCTTT; cdr3_aa: CASSWGEGTEAFF
v_call: TRBV24-1; d_call: NA; j_call: TRBJ2-7; clone_size: few; cdr3_nt: TGTGCCACCAGTGCTAAGTGGGGCTACGAGCAGTACTTC; cdr3_aa: CATSAKWGYEQYF
v_call: TRBV29-1; d_call: NA; j_call: TRBJ1-6; clone_size: many; cdr3_nt: TGCAGCGTTGAAATGACACCCGGACTCCACTTT; cdr3_aa: CSVEMTPGLHF
v_call: TRBV6-1; d_call: NA; j_call: TRBJ1-1; clone_size: NA; cdr3_nt: TGTGCCAGCAGTTGGAGGGGTAACACTGAAGCTTTCTTT; cdr3_aa: CASSWRGNTEAFF
v_call: TRBV2; d_call: NA; j_call: TRBJ2-1; clone_size: many; cdr3_nt: TGTGCCAGCAGTGAGGGTCGGAGTGGGGATGAGCAGTTCTTC; cdr3_aa: CASSEGRSGDEQFF
v_call: TRBV12-3/TRBV12-4; d_call: NA; j_call: TRBJ2-1; clone_size: many; cdr3_nt: TGTGCCAGCAAGAAAACGGGCGGGAATGAGCAGTTCTTC; cdr3_aa: CASKKTGGNEQFF
v_call: TRBV7-2; d_call: NA; j_call: TRBJ2-7; clone_size: many; cdr3_nt: TGTGCCAGCAGCCTTCAGGGCCATCTCCAGGACGAGCAGTACTTC; cdr3_aa: CASSLQGHLQDEQYF
v_call: TRBV20-1; d_call: NA; j_call: TRBJ1-6; clone_size: few; cdr3_nt: TGCAGTGCTAGGGGGGCCAATAATTCACCCCTCCACTTT; cdr3_aa: CSARGANNSPLHF
v_call: TRBV7-3; d_call: TRBD2; j_call: TRBJ2-5; clone_size: NA; cdr3_nt: TGTGCCAGCAGAGGGACTATCCAAGAGACCCAGTACTTC; cdr3_aa: CASRGTIQETQYF
v_call: TRBV24-1; d_call: TRBD1; j_call: TRBJ1-1; clone_size: many; cdr3_nt: TGTGCCACCAGTGATGTGGACAGGGAAGCTTTCTTT; cdr3_aa: CATSDVDREAFF